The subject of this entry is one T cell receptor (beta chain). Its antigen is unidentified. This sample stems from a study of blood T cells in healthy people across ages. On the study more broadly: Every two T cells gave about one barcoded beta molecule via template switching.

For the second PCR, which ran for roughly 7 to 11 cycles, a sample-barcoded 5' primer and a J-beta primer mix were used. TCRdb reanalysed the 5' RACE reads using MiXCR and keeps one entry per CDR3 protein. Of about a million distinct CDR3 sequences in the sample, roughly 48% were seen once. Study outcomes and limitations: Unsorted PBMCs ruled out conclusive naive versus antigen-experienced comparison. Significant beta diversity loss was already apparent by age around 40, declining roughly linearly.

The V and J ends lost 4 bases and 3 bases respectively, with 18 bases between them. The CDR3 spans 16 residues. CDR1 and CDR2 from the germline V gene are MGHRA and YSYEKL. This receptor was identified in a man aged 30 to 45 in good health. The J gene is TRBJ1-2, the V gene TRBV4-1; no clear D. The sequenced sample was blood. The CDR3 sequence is CASSLSKSGLYYGYTF. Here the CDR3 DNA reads TGCGCCAGCAGCCTCTCTAAATCAGGACTCTACTATGGCTACACCTTC.